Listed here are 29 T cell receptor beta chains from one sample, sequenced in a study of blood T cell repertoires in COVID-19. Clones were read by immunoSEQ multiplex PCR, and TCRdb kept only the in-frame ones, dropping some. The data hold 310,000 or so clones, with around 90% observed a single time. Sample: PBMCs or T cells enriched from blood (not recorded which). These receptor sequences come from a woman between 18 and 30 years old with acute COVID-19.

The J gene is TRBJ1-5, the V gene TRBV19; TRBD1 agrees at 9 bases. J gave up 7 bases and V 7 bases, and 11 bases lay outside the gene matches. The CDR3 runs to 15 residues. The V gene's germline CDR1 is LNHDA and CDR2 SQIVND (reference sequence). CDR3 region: CASTKQGALEQPQHF. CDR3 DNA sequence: TGTGCCAGTACCAAACAGGGGGCGCTGGAGCAGCCCCAGCATTTT.

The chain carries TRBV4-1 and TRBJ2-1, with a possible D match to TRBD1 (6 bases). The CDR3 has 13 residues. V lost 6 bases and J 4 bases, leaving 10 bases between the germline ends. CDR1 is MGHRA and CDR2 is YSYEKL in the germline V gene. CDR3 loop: CASSRTAYNEQFF. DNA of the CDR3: TGCGCCAGCAGTAGGACAGCATACAATGAGCAGTTCTTC.

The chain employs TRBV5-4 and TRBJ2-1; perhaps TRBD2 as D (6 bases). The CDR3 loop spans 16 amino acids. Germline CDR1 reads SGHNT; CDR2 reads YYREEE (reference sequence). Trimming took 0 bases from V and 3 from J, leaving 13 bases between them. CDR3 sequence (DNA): TGTGCCAGCAGCTTGGGACGGGAGTCCCTCTACAATGAGCAGTTCTTC. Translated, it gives CASSLGRESLYNEQFF.

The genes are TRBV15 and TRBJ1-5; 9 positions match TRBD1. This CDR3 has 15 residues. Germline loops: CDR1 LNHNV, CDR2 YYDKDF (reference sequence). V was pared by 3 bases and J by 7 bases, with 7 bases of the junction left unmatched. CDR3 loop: CATSRDRGVGQPQHF. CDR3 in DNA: TGTGCCACCAGCAGGGACAGGGGAGTTGGACAGCCCCAGCATTTT.

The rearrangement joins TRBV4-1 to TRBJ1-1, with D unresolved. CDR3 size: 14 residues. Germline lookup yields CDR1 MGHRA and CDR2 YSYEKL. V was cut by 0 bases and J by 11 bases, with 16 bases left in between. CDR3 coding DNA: TGCGCCAGCAGCCAAGATTCCCGGGGAAAGGGTGCTTTCTTT. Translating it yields CASSQDSRGKGAFF.

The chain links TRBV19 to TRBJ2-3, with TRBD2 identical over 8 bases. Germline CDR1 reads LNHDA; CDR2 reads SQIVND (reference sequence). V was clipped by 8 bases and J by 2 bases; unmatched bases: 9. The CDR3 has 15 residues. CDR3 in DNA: TGTGCCAGTGGACGGGAGGGGTTACACACAGATACGCAGTATTTT. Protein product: CASGREGLHTDTQYF. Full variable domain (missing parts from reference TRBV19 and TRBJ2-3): DGGITQSPKYLFRKEGQNVTLSCEQNLNHDAMYWYRQDPGQGLRLIYYSQIVNDFQKGDIAEGYSVSREKKESFPLTVTSAQKNPTAFYLCASGREGLHTDTQYFGPGTRLTVL.

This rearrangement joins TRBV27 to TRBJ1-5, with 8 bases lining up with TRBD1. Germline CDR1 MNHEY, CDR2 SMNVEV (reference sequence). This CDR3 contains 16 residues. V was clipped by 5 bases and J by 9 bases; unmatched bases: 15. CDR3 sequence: CASSRRTGQSFGPQHF. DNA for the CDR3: TGTGCCAGCAGTCGACGGACAGGGCAGAGTTTCGGGCCCCAGCATTTT.

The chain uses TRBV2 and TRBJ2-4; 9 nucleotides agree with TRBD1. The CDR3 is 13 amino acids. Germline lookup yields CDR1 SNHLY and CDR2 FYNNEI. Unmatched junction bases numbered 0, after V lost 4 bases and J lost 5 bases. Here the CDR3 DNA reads TGTGCCAGCAGTGGGGACAGGGAAAACATTCAGTACTTC. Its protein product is CASSGDRENIQYF. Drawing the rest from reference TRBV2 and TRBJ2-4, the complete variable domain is EPEVTQTPSHQVTQMGQEVILRCVPISNHLYFYWYRQILGQKVEFLVSFYNNEISEKSEIFDDQFSVERPDGSNFTLKIRSTKLEDSAMYFCASSGDRENIQYFGAGTRLSVL.

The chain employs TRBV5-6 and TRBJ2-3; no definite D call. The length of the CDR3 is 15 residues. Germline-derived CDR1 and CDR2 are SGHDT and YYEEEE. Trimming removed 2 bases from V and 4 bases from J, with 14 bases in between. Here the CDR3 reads CASSLSAPPADTQYF. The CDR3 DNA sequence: TGTGCCAGCAGCTTAAGCGCCCCGCCGGCAGATACGCAGTATTTT.

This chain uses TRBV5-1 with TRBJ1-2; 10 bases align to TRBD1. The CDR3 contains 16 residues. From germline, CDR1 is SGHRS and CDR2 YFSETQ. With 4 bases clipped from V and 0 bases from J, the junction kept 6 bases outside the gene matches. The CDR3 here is CASSRGQGSPNYGYTF. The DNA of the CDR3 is TGCGCCAGCAGCCGGGGACAGGGGTCCCCTAACTATGGCTACACCTTC.

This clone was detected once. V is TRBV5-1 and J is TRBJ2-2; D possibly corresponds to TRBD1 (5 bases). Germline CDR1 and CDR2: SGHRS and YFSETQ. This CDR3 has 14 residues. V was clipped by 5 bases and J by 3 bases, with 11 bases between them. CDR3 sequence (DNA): TGCGCCAGCAGTACCGACAGATACACCGGGGAGCTGTTTTTT. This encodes CASSTDRYTGELFF. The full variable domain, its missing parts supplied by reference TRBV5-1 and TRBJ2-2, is KAGVTQTPRYLIKTRGQQVTLSCSPISGHRSVSWYQQTPGQGLQFLFEYFSETQRNKGNFPGRFSGRQFSNSRSEMNVSTLELGDSALYLCASSTDRYTGELFFGEGSRLTVL.

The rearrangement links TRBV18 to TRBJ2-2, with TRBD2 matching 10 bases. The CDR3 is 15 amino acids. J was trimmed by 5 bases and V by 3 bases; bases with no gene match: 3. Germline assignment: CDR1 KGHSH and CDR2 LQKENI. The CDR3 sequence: CASSPSTSGTGELFF. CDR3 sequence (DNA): TGTGCCAGCTCACCGTCGACTAGCGGGACCGGGGAGCTGTTTTTT.

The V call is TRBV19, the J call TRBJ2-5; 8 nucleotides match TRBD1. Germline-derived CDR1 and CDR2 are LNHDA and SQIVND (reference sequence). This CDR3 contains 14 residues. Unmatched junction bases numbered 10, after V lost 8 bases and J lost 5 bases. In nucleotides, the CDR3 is TGTGCCAGTCGACAGGGGTCGACCGCGGAGACCCAGTACTTC. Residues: CASRQGSTAETQYF.

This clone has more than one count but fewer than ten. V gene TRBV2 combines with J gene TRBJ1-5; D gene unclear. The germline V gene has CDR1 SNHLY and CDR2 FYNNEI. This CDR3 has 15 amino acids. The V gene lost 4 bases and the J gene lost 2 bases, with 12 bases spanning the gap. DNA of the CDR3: TGTGCCAGCAGTGGGGCCCAGGAAGGCAATCAGCCCCAGCATTTT. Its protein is CASSGAQEGNQPQHF.

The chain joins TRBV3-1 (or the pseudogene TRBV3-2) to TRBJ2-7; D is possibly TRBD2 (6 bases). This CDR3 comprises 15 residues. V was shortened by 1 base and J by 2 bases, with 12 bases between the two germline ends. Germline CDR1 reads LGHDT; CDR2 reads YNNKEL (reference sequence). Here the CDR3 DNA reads TGTGCCAGCAGCCAAGTGGCTAGCGCCGCCTACGAGCAGTACTTC. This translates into CASSQVASAAYEQYF.

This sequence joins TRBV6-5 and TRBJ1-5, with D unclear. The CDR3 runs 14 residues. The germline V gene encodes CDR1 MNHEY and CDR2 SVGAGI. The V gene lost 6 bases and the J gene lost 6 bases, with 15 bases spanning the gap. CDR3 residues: CASRHRERSQPQHF. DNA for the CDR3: TGTGCCAGCAGACATCGGGAGCGGAGTCAGCCCCAGCATTTT.

Here the CDR3 reads CASSQNGKSNEKLFF. The CDR3 DNA is TGTGCCAGCTCTCAGAACGGGAAGTCTAATGAAAAACTGTTTTTT. This chain joins TRBV18 and TRBJ1-4; D ambiguous. Germline V gene lookup returns CDR1 KGHSH and CDR2 LQKENI. The CDR3 length is 15 residues. V was pared by 6 bases and J by 3 bases, with 14 bases between.

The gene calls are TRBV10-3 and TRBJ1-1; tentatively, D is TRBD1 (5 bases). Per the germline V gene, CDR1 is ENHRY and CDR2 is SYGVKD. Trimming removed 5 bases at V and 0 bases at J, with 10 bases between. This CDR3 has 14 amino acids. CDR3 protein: CAISFGAMNTEAFF. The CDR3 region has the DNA TGTGCCATCAGTTTTGGGGCGATGAACACTGAAGCTTTCTTT.

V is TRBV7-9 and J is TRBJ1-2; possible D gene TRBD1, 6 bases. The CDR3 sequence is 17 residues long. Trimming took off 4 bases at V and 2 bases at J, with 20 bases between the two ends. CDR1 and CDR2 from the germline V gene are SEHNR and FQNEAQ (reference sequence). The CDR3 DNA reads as TGTGCCAGCAGCTCACCCAGCAACAGGGTCCAAAACTATGGCTACACCTTC. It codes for CASSSPSNRVQNYGYTF.

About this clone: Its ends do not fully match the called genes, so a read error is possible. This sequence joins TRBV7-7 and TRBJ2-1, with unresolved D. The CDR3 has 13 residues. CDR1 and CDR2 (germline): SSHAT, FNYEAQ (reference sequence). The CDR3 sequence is CASSLEDATQQFF. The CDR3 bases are TGTGCTAGCAGCTTAGAAGACGCGACTCAGCAGTTCTTC. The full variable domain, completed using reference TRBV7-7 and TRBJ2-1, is GAGVSQSPRYKVTKRGQDVTLRCDPISSHATLYWYQQALGQGPEFLTYFNYEAQPDKSGLPSDRFSAERPEGSISTLTIQRTEQRDSAMYRCASSLEDATQQFFGPGTRLTVL.

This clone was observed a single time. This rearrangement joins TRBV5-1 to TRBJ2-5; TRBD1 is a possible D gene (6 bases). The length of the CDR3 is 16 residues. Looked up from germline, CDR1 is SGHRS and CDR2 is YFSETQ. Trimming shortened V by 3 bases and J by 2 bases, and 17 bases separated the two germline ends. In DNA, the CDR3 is TGCGCCAGCAGCTCAGGGACACTAGTAAAGCAAGAGACCCAGTACTTC. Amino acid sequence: CASSSGTLVKQETQYF.

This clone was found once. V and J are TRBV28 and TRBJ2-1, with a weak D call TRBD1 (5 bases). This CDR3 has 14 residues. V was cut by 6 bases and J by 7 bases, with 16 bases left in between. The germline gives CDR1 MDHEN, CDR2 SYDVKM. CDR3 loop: CASRPGSATNEQFF. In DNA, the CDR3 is TGTGCCAGCAGACCAGGGTCGGCTACAAATGAGCAGTTCTTC.

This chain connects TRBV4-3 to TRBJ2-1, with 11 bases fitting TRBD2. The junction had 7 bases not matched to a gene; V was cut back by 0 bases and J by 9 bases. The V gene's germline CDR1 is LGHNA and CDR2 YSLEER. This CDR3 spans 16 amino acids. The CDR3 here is CASSQDFLAGGFEQFF. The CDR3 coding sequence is TGCGCCAGCAGCCAAGATTTCCTAGCGGGAGGATTTGAGCAGTTCTTC.

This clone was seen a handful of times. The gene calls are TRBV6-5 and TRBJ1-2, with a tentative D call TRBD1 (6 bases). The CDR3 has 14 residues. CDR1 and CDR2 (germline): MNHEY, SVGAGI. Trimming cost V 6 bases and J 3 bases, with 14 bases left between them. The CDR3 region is CASRPTGLDYGYTF. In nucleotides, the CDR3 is TGTGCCAGCAGACCCACAGGGCTGGACTATGGCTACACCTTC.

CDR3 DNA sequence: TGTGCCAGCTCCCCCGGGGCAGGGGGCAACCTCTATGGCTACACCTTC. This gives the protein CASSPGAGGNLYGYTF. The chain combines TRBV18 with TRBJ1-2, with 8 bases aligning to TRBD1. Germline lookup yields CDR1 KGHSH and CDR2 LQKENI. V was clipped by 6 bases and J by 4 bases; unmatched bases: 13. This CDR3 contains 16 residues. The whole variable domain, filled in from reference TRBV18 and TRBJ1-2, reads NAGVMQNPRHLVRRRGQEARLRCSPMKGHSHVYWYRQLPEEGLKFMVYLQKENIIDESGMPKERFSAEFPKEGPSILRIQQVVRGDSAAYFCASSPGAGGNLYGYTFGSGTRLTVV.

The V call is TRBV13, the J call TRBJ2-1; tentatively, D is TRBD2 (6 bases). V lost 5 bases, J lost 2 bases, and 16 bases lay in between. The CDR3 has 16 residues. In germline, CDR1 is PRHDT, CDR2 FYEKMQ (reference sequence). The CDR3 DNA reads TGTGCCAGCAGCCGCTCCGCGGAGCGGGCCTACAATGAGCAGTTCTTC. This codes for CASSRSAERAYNEQFF.

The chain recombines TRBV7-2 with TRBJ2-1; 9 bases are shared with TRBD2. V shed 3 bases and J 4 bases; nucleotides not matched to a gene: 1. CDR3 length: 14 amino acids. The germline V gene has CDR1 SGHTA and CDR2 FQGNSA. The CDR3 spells CASSLGLAYNEQFF. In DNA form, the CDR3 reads TGTGCCAGCAGCTTGGGACTAGCATACAATGAGCAGTTCTTC.

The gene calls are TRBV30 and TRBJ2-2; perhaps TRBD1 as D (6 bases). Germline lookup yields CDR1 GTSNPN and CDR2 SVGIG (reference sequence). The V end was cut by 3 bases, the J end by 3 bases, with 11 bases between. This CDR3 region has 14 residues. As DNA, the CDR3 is TGTGCCTGGAGCCCGAACAGGGACACCGGGGAGCTGTTTTTT. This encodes CAWSPNRDTGELFF.

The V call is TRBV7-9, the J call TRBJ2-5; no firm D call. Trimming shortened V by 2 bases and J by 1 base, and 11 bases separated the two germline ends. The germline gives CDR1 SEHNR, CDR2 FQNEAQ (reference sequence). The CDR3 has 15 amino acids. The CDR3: CASSLFPSPQETQYF. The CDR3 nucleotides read TGTGCCAGCAGCTTATTCCCTAGTCCCCAAGAGACCCAGTACTTC.